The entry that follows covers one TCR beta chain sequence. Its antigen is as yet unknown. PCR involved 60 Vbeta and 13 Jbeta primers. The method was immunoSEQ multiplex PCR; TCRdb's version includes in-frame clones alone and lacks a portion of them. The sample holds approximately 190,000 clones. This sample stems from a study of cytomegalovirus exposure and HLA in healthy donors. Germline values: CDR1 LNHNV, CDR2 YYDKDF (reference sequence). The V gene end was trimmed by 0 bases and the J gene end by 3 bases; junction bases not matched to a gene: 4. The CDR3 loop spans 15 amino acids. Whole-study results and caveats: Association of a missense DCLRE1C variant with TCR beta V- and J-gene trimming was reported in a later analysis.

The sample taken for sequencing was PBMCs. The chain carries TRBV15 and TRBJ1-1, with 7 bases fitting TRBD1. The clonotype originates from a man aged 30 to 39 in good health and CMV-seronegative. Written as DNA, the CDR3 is TGTGCCACCAGCAGAGAAAAAGGGGGCCACACTGAAGCTTTCTTT. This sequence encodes CATSREKGGHTEAFF.